Here is one TCR beta chain with its context. CDR1 and CDR2 from the germline V gene are MNHEY and SVGEGT. The CDR3 runs to 14 residues. The trim removed 2 bases at V and 4 bases at J, leaving 3 bases unmatched. These data originate in a study of blood T cell repertoires in COVID-19. Background on the study: The origin of the acute and convalescent COVID-19 samples was the United States, Italy and Spain.

As handled by the study authors: Amplification of reference gene primers was used by the study to estimate nucleated cell counts. The method was immunoSEQ multiplex PCR; TCRdb's version includes in-frame clones alone and lacks a portion of them. V and J calls plus clone size are reproduced from that table; the DNA served to infer D and trimming. The sample contains over 120,000 clones, approximately 89% of which appear only once. The sample comprised peripheral blood. This clonotype originated in a human donor in a cohort sampled during active COVID-19. This chain joins TRBV6-2 or TRBV6-3 and TRBJ1-2, with 8 bases that match TRBD1. The CDR3, as DNA: TGTGCCAGCAGTTACCCGGACAGGGTCTATGGCTACACCTTC. It encodes CASSYPDRVYGYTF.